This TCR beta chain was sequenced during a study of tumor and adjacent non-tumor tissue in lung cancer. As for the study in general: Samples averaged roughly 4 million productive TCRbeta reads each.

The template was RNA from unsorted bulk tissue. A modified ARM-PCR protocol with three rounds of nested PCR amplified TCRbeta. TCRdb reprocessed the multiplex PCR reads with MiXCR, giving one entry per CDR3 protein. This table has more than 60,000 distinct CDR3 sequences, around 74% appearing once. As regards this clonotype: This may come from a read error, since a much larger clone is one base off. Given the absence of the conserved phenylalanine or tryptophan at the CDR3 end, a read error is likely.

V dropped 7 bases and J dropped 7; count of bases not matched to a gene: 15. This CDR3 has 16 residues. The germline CDR1 and CDR2 sequences are PRHDT and FYEKMQ (reference sequence). This TCR was recovered from a woman between 50 and 59 years old with non-small cell lung cancer. J is TRBJ2-1 and V is TRBV13; the match to TRBD2 covers 8 bases. Sequencing input: lung tumor tissue. The CDR3: CASTGGIANSRNEQFL. The CDR3 nucleotides read TGTGCCAGCACGGGGGGGATTGCGAATAGTCGGAATGAGCAGTTCTTA.